This T cell receptor (beta chain) originates from a study of blood T cell repertoires in COVID-19. About the study: The United States, Italy and Spain were the sources of the acute and convalescent COVID-19 samples.

In the authors' workflow: The assay estimated nucleated cells by amplifying reference gene primers. Clones were sequenced by immunoSEQ multiplex PCR, and TCRdb holds only the in-frame ones, with some missing. That table supplies the V and J calls and clone size; D and trimming were determined from the DNA. In the table there are more than 400,000 clones, 70% to 90% of which are singletons. V shed 3 bases and J shed 0 bases, with 14 bases lying between them. Germline loops: CDR1 GTSNPN, CDR2 SVGIG (reference sequence). There are 16 residues in the CDR3. Sequencing was performed on peripheral blood. The receptor comes from a human donor in a cohort sampled during active COVID-19. This chain links TRBV30 with TRBJ2-2; no definite D call. The CDR3 reads CAWRPRRSANTGELFF. The CDR3 nucleotides are TGTGCCTGGAGACCCCGCAGATCCGCGAACACCGGGGAGCTGTTTTTT.